This T cell receptor (beta chain) was obtained from a study of blood T cell repertoires in COVID-19. Study at large: Sample material is recorded as cDNA or gDNA derived from T cells, B-cell-depleted T cells, or PBMCs.

The CDR3 contains 11 residues. Deletions cut 11 bases from V and 5 bases from J, with 11 bases between. Germline V gives CDR1 SNHLY, CDR2 FYNNEI. Some clones are missing from TCRdb's copy, which holds only in-frame ones; the method was immunoSEQ multiplex PCR. This table has approximately 350,000 clones, 75% to 90% appearing once. Living in roughly 23 US areas, the participants were between roughly 18 and 95 years of age. Participants were placed into cohorts based on the clinical history they reported. In Cohort 3, a recovered donor had either two negative PCRs, clearance, or symptom resolution. The clonotype originates from a woman in her fifties or sixties who had recovered from COVID-19. Sequenced: PBMCs or T cells enriched from blood (not recorded which). The chain links TRBV2 to TRBJ2-3; unclear D gene. CDR3 nucleotide sequence: TGTGCCGGATCCGAGGAAGATACGCAGTATTTT. This sequence encodes CAGSEEDTQYF. Based on the CDR3 plus reference TRBV2 and TRBJ2-3, the full variable domain is EPEVTQTPSHQVTQMGQEVILRCVPISNHLYFYWYRQILGQKVEFLVSFYNNEISEKSEIFDDQFSVERPDGSNFTLKIRSTKLEDSAMYFCAGSEEDTQYFGPGTRLTVL.